This TCR beta chain was recovered during a study of CD4 T cells in relation to SARS-CoV-2 and coronaviruses. The study's findings and limits: No donor gave both pre-pandemic and post-infection samples.

V was cut by 5 bases and J by 0 bases, with 9 bases left in between. The CDR3 runs to 15 residues. Germline CDR1 and CDR2: SGHRS and YFSETQ. Before the COVID-19 pandemic, during about 2011-2019, CD4+ T cells were taken from unexposed donors. After ten to eleven days of culture, CD4+ T cells were isolated. Produced via immunoSEQ multiplex PCR; TCRdb's table is partial and in-frame only. The sample has around 9,800 clones, roughly 72% seen once; the top ten hold under 20%. As regards this clone: Its antigen is unknown.

The rearrangement links TRBV5-1 to TRBJ2-6; D not resolved. The sequence came from a human donor in good health. Sequences were obtained from CD4+ T cells from PBMCs, cultured in vitro. This chain's CDR3 is CASRSQTSGANVLTF. CDR3 DNA sequence: TGCGCCAGCAGATCACAGACCTCTGGGGCCAACGTCCTGACTTTC.